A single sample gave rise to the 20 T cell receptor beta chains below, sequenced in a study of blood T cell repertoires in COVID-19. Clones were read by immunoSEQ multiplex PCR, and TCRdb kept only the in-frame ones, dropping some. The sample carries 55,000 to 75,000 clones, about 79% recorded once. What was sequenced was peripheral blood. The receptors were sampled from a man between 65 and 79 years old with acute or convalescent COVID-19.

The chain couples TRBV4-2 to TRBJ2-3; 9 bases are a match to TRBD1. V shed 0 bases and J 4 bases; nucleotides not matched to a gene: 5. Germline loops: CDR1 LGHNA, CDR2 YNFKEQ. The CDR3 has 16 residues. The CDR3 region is CASSQDGDRVSDTQYF. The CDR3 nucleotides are TGTGCCAGCAGCCAAGATGGGGACAGGGTTTCAGATACGCAGTATTTT.

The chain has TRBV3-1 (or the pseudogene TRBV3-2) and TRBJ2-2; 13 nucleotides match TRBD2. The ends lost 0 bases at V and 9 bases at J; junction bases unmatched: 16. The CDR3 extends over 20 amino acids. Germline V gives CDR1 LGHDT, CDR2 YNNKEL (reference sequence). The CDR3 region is CASSQEAGVRLAGGGRELFF. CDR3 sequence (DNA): TGTGCCAGCAGCCAAGAAGCCGGGGTGCGACTAGCGGGAGGCGGGCGGGAGCTGTTTTTT.

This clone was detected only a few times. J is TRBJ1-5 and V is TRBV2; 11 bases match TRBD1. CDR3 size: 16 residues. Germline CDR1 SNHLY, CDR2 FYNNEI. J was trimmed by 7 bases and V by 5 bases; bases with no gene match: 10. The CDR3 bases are TGTGCCAGCAGTCCCCCCGCGGACAGGGGGCGACAGCCCCAGCATTTT. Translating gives CASSPPADRGRQPQHF.

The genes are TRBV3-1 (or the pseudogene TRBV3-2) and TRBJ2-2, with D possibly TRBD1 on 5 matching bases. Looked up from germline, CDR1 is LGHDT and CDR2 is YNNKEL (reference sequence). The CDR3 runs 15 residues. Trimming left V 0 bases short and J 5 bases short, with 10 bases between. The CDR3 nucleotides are TGTGCCAGCAGCCAAGACAGGGCGATAACCGGGGAGCTGTTTTTT. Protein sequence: CASSQDRAITGELFF.

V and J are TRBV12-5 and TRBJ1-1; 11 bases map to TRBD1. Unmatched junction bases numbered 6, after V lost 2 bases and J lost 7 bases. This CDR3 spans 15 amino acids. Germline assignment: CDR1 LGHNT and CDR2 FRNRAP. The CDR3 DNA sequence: TGTGCTAGTGGTTTGACGGACAGGGGGCGGGTTGAAGCTTTCTTT. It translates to CASGLTDRGRVEAFF. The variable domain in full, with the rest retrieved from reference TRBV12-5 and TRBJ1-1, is DARVTQTPRHKVTEMGQEVTMRCQPILGHNTVFWYRQTMMQGLELLAYFRNRAPLDDSGMPKDRFSAEMPDATLATLKIQPSEPRDSAVYFCASGLTDRGRVEAFFGQGTRLTVV.

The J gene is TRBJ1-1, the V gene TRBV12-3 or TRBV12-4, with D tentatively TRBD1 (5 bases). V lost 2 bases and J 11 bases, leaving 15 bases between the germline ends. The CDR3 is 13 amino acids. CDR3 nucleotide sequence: TGTGCCAGCAGTTTACTGTGGGGCGCCGCCGCTTTCTTT. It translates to CASSLLWGAAAFF.

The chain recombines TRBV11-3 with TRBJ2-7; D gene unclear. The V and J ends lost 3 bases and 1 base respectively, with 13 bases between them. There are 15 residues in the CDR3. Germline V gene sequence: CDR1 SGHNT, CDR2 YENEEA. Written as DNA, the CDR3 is TGTGCCAGCAGCTTCGGAGCTGTGCCTTCCTACGAGCAGTACTTC. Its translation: CASSFGAVPSYEQYF.

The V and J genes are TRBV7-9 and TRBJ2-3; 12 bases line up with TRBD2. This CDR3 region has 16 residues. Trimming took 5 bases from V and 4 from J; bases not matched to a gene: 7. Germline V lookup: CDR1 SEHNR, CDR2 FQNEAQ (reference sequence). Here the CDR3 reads CASSALAGGYPDTQYF. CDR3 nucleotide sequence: TGTGCCAGCAGCGCCCTAGCGGGAGGGTACCCAGATACGCAGTATTTT. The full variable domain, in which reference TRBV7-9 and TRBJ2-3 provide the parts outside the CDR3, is DTGVSQNPRHKITKRGQNVTFRCDPISEHNRLYWYRQTLGQGPEFLTYFQNEAQLEKSRLLSDRFSAERPKGSFSTLEIQRTEQGDSAMYLCASSALAGGYPDTQYFGPGTRLTVL.

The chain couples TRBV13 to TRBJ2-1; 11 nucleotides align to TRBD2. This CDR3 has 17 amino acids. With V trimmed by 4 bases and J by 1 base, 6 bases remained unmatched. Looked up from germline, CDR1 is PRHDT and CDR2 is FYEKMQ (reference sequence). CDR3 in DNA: TGTGCCAGCAGCTCGATACTAGCGGGAGTGTCCTACAATGAGCAGTTCTTC. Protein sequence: CASSSILAGVSYNEQFF.

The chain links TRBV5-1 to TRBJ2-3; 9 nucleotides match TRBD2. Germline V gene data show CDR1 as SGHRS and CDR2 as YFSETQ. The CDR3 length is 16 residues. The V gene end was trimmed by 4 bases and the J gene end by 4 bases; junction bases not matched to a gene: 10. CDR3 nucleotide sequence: TGCGCCAGCAGCAGTGGCGGGGGGGGTAGGCCAGATACGCAGTATTTT. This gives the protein CASSSGGGGRPDTQYF.

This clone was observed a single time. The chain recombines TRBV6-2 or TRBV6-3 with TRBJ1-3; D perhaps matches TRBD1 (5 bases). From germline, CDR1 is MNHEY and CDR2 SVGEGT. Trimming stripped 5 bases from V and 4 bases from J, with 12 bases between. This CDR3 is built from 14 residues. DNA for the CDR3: TGTGCCAGCAGTCCCTACAGGACCGGAAACACCATATATTTT. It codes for CASSPYRTGNTIYF.

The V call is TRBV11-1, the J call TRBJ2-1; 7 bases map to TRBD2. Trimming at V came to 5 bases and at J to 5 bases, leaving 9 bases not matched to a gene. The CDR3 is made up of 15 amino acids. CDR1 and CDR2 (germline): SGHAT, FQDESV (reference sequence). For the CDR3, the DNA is TGTGCCAGCAGCCCCGCCCTAGCGGAGCACAATGAGCAGTTCTTC. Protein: CASSPALAEHNEQFF.

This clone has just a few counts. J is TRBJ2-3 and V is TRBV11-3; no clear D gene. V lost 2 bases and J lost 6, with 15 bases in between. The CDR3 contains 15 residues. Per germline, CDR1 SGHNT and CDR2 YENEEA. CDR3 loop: CASSLTGDQTDTQYF. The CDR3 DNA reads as TGTGCCAGCAGCTTAACCGGAGACCAGACTGATACGCAGTATTTT.

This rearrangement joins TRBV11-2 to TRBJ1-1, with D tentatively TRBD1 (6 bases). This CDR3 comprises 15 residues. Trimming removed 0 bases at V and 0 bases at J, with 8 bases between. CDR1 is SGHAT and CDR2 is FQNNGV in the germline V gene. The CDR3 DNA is TGTGCCAGCAGCTTAGAGGACAGCTTGAACACTGAAGCTTTCTTT. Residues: CASSLEDSLNTEAFF.

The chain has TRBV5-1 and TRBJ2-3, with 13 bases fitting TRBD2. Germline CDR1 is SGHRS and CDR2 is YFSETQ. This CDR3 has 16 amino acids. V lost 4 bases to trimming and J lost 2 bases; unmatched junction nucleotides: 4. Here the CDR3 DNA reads TGCGCCAGCAGCATGACTAGCGGGAGGCTCACAGATACGCAGTATTTT. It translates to CASSMTSGRLTDTQYF.

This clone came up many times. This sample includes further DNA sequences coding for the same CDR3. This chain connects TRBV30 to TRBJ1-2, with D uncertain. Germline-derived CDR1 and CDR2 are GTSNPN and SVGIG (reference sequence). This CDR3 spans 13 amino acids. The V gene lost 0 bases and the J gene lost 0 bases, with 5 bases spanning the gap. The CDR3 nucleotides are TGTGCCTGGAGTGTCGAGGCTAACTATGGCTACACCTTC. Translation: CAWSVEANYGYTF.

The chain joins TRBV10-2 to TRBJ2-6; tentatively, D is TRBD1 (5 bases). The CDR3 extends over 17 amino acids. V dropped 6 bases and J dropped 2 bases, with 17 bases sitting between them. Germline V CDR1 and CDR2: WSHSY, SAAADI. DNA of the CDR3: TGCGCCAGCAGGGGCCCCAGAACAGGCGCTGGGGCCAACGTCCTGACTTTC. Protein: CASRGPRTGAGANVLTF.

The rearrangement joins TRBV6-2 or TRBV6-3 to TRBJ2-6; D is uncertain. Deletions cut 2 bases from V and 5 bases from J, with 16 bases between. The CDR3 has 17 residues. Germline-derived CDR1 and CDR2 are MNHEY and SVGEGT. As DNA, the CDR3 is TGTGCCAGCAGTTACCCCCGCCTAAGGCGGAGGGCCAACGTCCTGACTTTC. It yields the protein CASSYPRLRRRANVLTF.

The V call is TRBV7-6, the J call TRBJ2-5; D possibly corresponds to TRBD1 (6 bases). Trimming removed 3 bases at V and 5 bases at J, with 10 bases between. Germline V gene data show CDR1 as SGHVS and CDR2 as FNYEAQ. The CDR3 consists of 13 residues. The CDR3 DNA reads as TGTGCCAGCAGCTTCGGACAGATCGAGACCCAGTACTTC. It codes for CASSFGQIETQYF. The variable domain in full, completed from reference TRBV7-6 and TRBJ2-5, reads GAGVSQSPRYKVTKRGQDVALRCDPISGHVSLYWYRQALGQGPEFLTYFNYEAQQDKSGLPNDRFSAERPEGSISTLTIQRTEQRDSAMYRCASSFGQIETQYFGPGTRLLVL.

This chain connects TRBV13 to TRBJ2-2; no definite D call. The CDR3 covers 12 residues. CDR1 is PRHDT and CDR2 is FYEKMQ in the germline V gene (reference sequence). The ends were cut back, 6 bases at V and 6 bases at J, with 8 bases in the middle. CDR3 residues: CASRTVAGELFF. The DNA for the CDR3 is TGTGCCAGCAGAACGGTGGCCGGGGAGCTGTTTTTT.